The present entry profiles one T cell receptor (beta chain) with its context. Its antigen target is currently unknown. Base qualities are not provided; no much larger clone lies one nucleotide away. Patients with a history of autoimmune disease or receiving systemic immunosuppression were excluded from the trial. In every dose cohort, peripheral blood was drawn for TCR sequencing at baseline, cycle 4 day 1, and cycle 7 day 1. The samples were drawn from a first-in-human, open-label, multicenter phase I dose-escalation trial of ivuxolimab. Adults with locally advanced or metastatic melanoma, renal cell, hepatocellular, or head and neck squamous cell carcinoma were enrolled in the trial. Before TCR sequencing, CD4+ T cells and CD8+ T cells were sorted from peripheral blood as separate populations. The entry originates in a study of OX40 agonist ivuxolimab in advanced cancers. A note on the overall study: Ivuxolimab, which targeted the costimulatory receptor OX40 (CD134), was an agonistic, fully human IgG2 monoclonal antibody. Of the approximately 50 dose-escalation patients, hepatocellular carcinoma was present in about 20, melanoma in roughly 15, renal cell carcinoma in 9 and head and neck cancer in 9. Peripheral TCRbeta sequencing aimed to test whether ivuxolimab altered TCR sequence diversity and caused clonal T-cell expansion. A male proportion of roughly 85% and a mean age of roughly 58 years, ranging from 23 to 79, were recorded for the dose-escalation cohort. Intravenous ivuxolimab was administered to patients every 2 weeks at six dose levels: 0.01, 0.1, 0.3, 1.5, 3 and 10 mg/kg. The paper reports the monotherapy dose-escalation portion (N ≈ 50 patients) of the phase I ivuxolimab trial. Partial responses occurred in three dose-escalation patients: two with cutaneous melanoma and one with hepatocellular carcinoma. Patients were allowed to have had prior anti-PD-1, anti-PD-L1 or anti-CTLA-4 therapy, and approximately 43% of the dose-escalation patients had previously received checkpoint inhibitors. Summary of the overall study and its limitations: In the 0.1-3.0 mg/kg groups, partial responders were among the patients with the lowest normalized peripheral clonal expansion, particularly in CD8+ T cells. Clonal expansion of both CD4+ and CD8+ blood T cells was observed from baseline to week 6 at doses 0.1 to 3.0 mg/kg. Low levels of normalized T-cell clonal expansion were also shown by some nonresponding patients. After ivuxolimab, expanded clones were on average more numerous among CD8+ T cells than among CD4+ T cells. The antigen specificity of the peripheral T cells that underwent clonal expansion was not determined.

The CDR3 runs 14 residues from the cysteine to the phenylalanine. Just CDR3 DNA is preserved here, 42 bases in frame from base 1. Trimming removed 5 bases from V and 2 bases from J, leaving 14 bases between the germline ends. Based on the germline V gene (reference sequence), the CDR1 and CDR2 sequences are GTSNPN and SVGIG. For sequencing of the TCRbeta CDR3 region, genomic DNA was extracted from the sorted cells. The immunoSEQ Assay was used to sequence the TCRbeta CDR3 regions. The immuneACCESS repertoire file appears here via TCRdb, limited to in-frame rearrangements. These files lack a portion of the clones; in checked studies, under half of the deficit traces to unresolved V genes, and the cause of the others is not known. This sample is represented by tens of thousands of clones; around 81% of them were singletons. The ten largest clones represent roughly 8% of the sample.

This clonotype originated in an adult with an advanced solid tumor such as melanoma, head and neck, liver or kidney cancer. The chain couples TRBV30 to TRBJ2-3; matching of 5 bases hints at TRBD1 as the D gene. The sample was CD4+ or CD8+ T cells sorted from blood, taken in a trial of the OX40 agonist ivuxolimab. The bases are TGTGCCTGGGGGTCAGGGATGCCCACAGATACGCAGTATTTT. The resulting protein is CAWGSGMPTDTQYF.